This TCR beta chain was captured by sequencing in a study of Ad26.COV2.S vaccination and SARS-CoV-2 variants. Study in general: By the intramuscular route, Ad26.COV2.S was given once, or twice 56 days apart. Study-level findings and limits: Spike-specific CD8+ and CD4+ T cell responses reportedly showed substantial breadth after vaccination. Analyses of TCR breadth and depth may have underestimated total T cell responses. Placebo recipients showed lower spike-specific TCR breadth than vaccinees.

In germline, CDR1 is KGHSH, CDR2 LQKENI. CDR3 length equals 14 residues. V lost 4 bases and J lost 1; bases outside the gene matches: 3. Using immunoSEQ multiplex PCR, the repertoire was profiled, and TCRdb retains in-frame clones only, with some absent. The sample yields more than 400,000 clones, about 90% seen once. Note on this clone: Its antigen is unidentified.

Documented treatment: about 20 received Ad26.COV2.S at low or high dose, single or two shots; several received placebo; per-sample allocation not given. The study sampled participants on day 63 after the first vaccine or placebo injection. The chain carries TRBV18 and TRBJ1-1, with 7 nucleotides matching TRBD1. The receptor's source is a person aged 18-60 years who received the Ad26.COV2.S COVID-19 vaccine or a placebo. This specimen consisted of peripheral blood, obtained in a trial of Ad26.COV2.S vaccine versus placebo. CDR3 nucleotide sequence: TGTGCCAGCTCACGGGGACAGTCGAACACTGAAGCTTTCTTT. It codes for CASSRGQSNTEAFF.